Listed here is a single T cell receptor beta chain. The germline V gene encodes CDR1 SGHRS and CDR2 YFSETQ. The CDR3 totals 14 residues. V was trimmed by 1 base and J by 1 base, leaving 5 bases between them. These data belong to a study of blood T cell repertoires in COVID-19. The wider study: COVID-19 samples, acute and convalescent, were from the United States, Italy and Spain. Sources were T cells, B-cell-depleted T cells, or PBMCs; the material itself was cDNA or gDNA.

Source study methods: The assay estimated nucleated cells by amplifying reference gene primers. TCRdb's copy holds only in-frame clones and misses some; the assay was immunoSEQ multiplex PCR. That table gives V, J and clone size, and the DNA gave D and trimming. The data show 100,000 to 150,000 clones, with about 93% seen just once and around 2.1% held by the top ten. Enrollment of patients from Seattle took place during active infection, with longitudinal follow-up. The chain recombines TRBV5-1 with TRBJ2-2; the D gene is possibly TRBD2 (5 bases). This clonotype originated in a man aged 50 to 60 with COVID-19, enrolled during active disease. Sequences were obtained from peripheral blood. The CDR3 region is CASSLRENTGELFF. The CDR3 DNA follows: TGCGCCAGCAGCTTGCGGGAGAACACCGGGGAGCTGTTTTTT.